The clone carrying this TCR beta chain has ten or more counts. Its target is unknown. One entry per CDR3 protein, called by TCRdb with MiXCR from the 5' RACE reads. The profile shows about 20,000 distinct CDR3 sequences, about 2% of them singletons. This record belongs to a study of beta chain bispecific antibodies for T cell cancers. Study observations and caveats: Most targeted TRBV signal came from the leukemia cell line cells, not normal T cells. Versus anti-CD19, anti-TRBV12 exposure cut the TRBV12-3 share of TRBV signal by just over 97%.

This CDR3 is built from 13 residues. Germline values: CDR1 SEHNR, CDR2 FQNEAQ (reference sequence). The J segment lost 7 bases and the V segment lost 5 bases, leaving 5 bases of the junction unmatched. T cells were expanded from blood mononuclear cells for 2 to 3 days with anti-CD3 OKT3 or CD3/CD28 beads. Normal T cells cocultured with Jurkat cells and anti-TRBV12 bispecific. Bispecific antibody was added to 5 x 10^4 normal T cells and 5 x 10^4 target cells. The sequenced sample was healthy donor T cells cultured with leukemia cells, obtained from a culture containing a bispecific antibody targeting TCR Vbeta12. The gene calls are TRBV7-9 and TRBJ2-1; 7 nucleotides agree with TRBD1. This clonotype originated in a human donor in good health. Some clones in this sample may be carry-over from other donors' samples. This CDR3 is CASSPRQGNEQFF. The DNA for the CDR3 is TGTGCCAGCAGCCCCCGACAGGGAAATGAGCAGTTCTTC.